This is a list of T cell receptor beta chains from one sample in a study of preoperative IRX-2 immunotherapy in early breast cancer. Assay: immunoSEQ multiplex PCR; the TCRdb copy retains only in-frame clones and omits some. Of over 25,000 clones listed, about 81% are singletons. Sequenced here: lymph node tissue, sampled after IRX-2 immunotherapy. The receptors come from a human donor with breast cancer. The CDR3 runs from the conserved cysteine through the conserved F or W. The order of the fields is clone size, J gene, D gene, V gene, CDR3 protein, CDR3 DNA. D genes are given only for firm matches. Not all rows give a size; the values are once, few, many and, for expanded clones, a class.

NA | TRBJ1-4 | NA | TRBV6-8 | CASQGQGSGEKLFF | TGTGCCAGCCAAGGGCAGGGGTCGGGAGAAAAACTGTTTTTT
NA | TRBJ1-2 | NA | TRBV30 | CAWSLGVLGYGYTF | TGTGCCTGGAGTTTAGGGGTTCTTGGCTATGGCTACACCTTC
NA | TRBJ1-2 | NA | TRBV18 | CASSQGSNYGYTF | TGTGCCAGCTCCCAGGGGTCTAACTATGGCTACACCTTC
NA | TRBJ2-7 | TRBD1 | TRBV19 | CASSFRTGASYEQYF | TGTGCCAGTAGTTTCCGGACAGGGGCATCCTACGAGCAGTACTTC
few | TRBJ1-5 | NA | TRBV15 | CATSRDGASNQPQHF | TGTGCCACCAGCAGAGATGGGGCTAGCAATCAGCCCCAGCATTTT
NA | TRBJ1-6 | NA | TRBV18 | CASSNRVNSPLHF | TGTGCCAGCTCAAACAGAGTTAATTCACCCCTCCACTTT
NA | TRBJ1-5 | NA | TRBV6-1 | CASSEARGYSNQPQHF | TGTGCCAGCAGTGAAGCCCGGGGTTATAGCAATCAGCCCCAGCATTTT
NA | TRBJ1-1 | NA | TRBV19 | CASSMGSLNTEAFF | TGTGCCAGTAGTATGGGCAGTCTGAACACTGAAGCTTTCTTT
NA | TRBJ2-3 | TRBD2 | TRBV4-1 | CASSHTLGTSATDTQYF | TGCGCCAGCAGCCACACGCTCGGGACTAGCGCCACAGATACGCAGTATTTT
NA | TRBJ2-1 | TRBD2 | TRBV10-2 | CASREPTSGAPWQFF | TGCGCCAGCAGGGAACCGACTAGCGGGGCGCCTTGGCAGTTCTTC
once | TRBJ1-2 | NA | TRBV6-7 | CASSEASSVRGYTF | TGTGCCAGCAGTGAAGCGTCGAGCGTCAGGGGCTACACCTTC
NA | TRBJ1-2 | NA | TRBV6-8 | CASSYSGVGYTF | TGTGCCAGCAGTTACTCCGGGGTTGGCTACACCTTC
few | TRBJ1-1 | NA | TRBV6-8 | CASSYSVNTEAFF | TGTGCCAGCAGTTACTCGGTGAACACTGAAGCTTTCTTT
NA | TRBJ2-7 | NA | TRBV30 | CAWSTKQGYEQYF | TGTGCCTGGAGTACCAAACAGGGCTACGAGCAGTACTTC
NA | TRBJ1-2 | NA | TRBV6-8 | CASSYSIVGVGGYTF | TGTGCCAGCAGTTACTCGATAGTGGGGGTCGGTGGCTACACCTTC
NA | TRBJ2-7 | NA | TRBV6-8 | CASYLTGAYEQYF | TGTGCCAGCTATCTGACAGGAGCCTACGAGCAGTACTTC
NA | TRBJ1-3 | NA | TRBV9 | CASSVVSFGNTIYF | TGTGCCAGCAGCGTAGTATCGTTTGGAAACACCATATATTTT
NA | TRBJ2-5 | NA | TRBV28 | CASSLSGVETQYF | TGTGCCAGCAGTTTGTCCGGGGTAGAGACCCAGTACTTC
NA | TRBJ2-1 | TRBD1 | TRBV5-1 | CASSYGQGVSNEQFF | TGCGCCAGCAGCTACGGACAGGGGGTGTCCAATGAGCAGTTCTTC
NA | TRBJ1-2 | TRBD1 | TRBV6-9 | CASSMGQGVYGYTF | TGTGCCAGCAGTATGGGACAGGGAGTATATGGCTACACCTTC
NA | TRBJ1-1 | NA | TRBV6-8 | CASSRRSTEAFF | TGTGCCAGCAGCAGACGTAGCACTGAAGCTTTCTTT
NA | TRBJ1-1 | NA | TRBV27 | CASTRIPGYTEAFF | TGTGCCAGCACAAGAATCCCCGGGTACACTGAAGCTTTCTTT
NA | TRBJ2-5 | TRBD2 | TRBV15 | CATSRDGGGETQYF | TGTGCCACCAGCAGAGATGGCGGGGGAGAGACCCAGTACTTC
NA | TRBJ1-1 | NA | TRBV7-6 | CASSLGGLMNTEAFF | TGTGCCAGCAGCTTAGGGGGACTAATGAACACTGAAGCTTTCTTT